These 22 T cell receptor beta chains were all obtained from the same sample, sequenced in a study of T cell changes during pregnancy in multiple sclerosis. Method: immunoSEQ multiplex PCR; TCRdb's copy keeps in-frame clones and lacks some. The sample lists about 98,000 clones, about 91% occurring once. The sequenced sample was peripheral blood, obtained after pregnancy. The receptors come from a female donor in good health, enrolled as a control in a pregnancy study.

The rearrangement joins TRBV5-8 to TRBJ2-7; D perhaps matches TRBD1 (6 bases). Trimming stripped 2 bases from V and 0 bases from J, with 12 bases between. Germline-derived CDR1 and CDR2 are SGHTS and YDEGEE. The CDR3 spans 15 residues. The CDR3 loop reads CASSLHRVNSYEQYF. The CDR3 DNA follows: TGTGCCAGCAGCTTACACAGGGTGAACTCCTACGAGCAGTACTTC.

The V gene is TRBV9, the J gene TRBJ2-5; 7 bases are a match to TRBD1. Germline V gene data show CDR1 as SGDLS and CDR2 as YYNGEE. Trimming cost V 1 base and J 4 bases; bases outside gene matches: 13. This CDR3 has 17 amino acids. CDR3 amino acids: CASSVIPPRGSLETQYF. The CDR3 nucleotides read TGTGCCAGCAGCGTAATCCCCCCCAGGGGGTCTTTAGAGACCCAGTACTTC.

The chain is built from TRBV18 and TRBJ2-1; 9 bases match TRBD2. J was trimmed by 1 base and V by 3 bases; bases with no gene match: 7. CDR3 length equals 17 residues. The germline CDR1 and CDR2 sequences are KGHSH and LQKENI. This chain's CDR3 is CASSPSAGGPSYNEQFF. In DNA, the CDR3 is TGTGCCAGCTCACCGTCGGCGGGAGGGCCATCCTACAATGAGCAGTTCTTC.

V usage is TRBV27 and J usage is TRBJ2-3, with 9 bases fitting TRBD2. From germline, CDR1 is MNHEY and CDR2 SMNVEV (reference sequence). With V trimmed by 3 bases and J by 5 bases, 12 bases remained unmatched. CDR3 length: 17 amino acids. CDR3: CASSLEVIAGAIDTQYF. DNA for the CDR3: TGTGCCAGCAGTTTGGAGGTCATAGCGGGGGCAATAGATACGCAGTATTTT.

This sequence joins TRBV5-1 and TRBJ2-2; tentatively, D is TRBD2 (6 bases). This CDR3 comprises 14 residues. Germline V lookup: CDR1 SGHRS, CDR2 YFSETQ. V lost 5 bases and J lost 7, with 15 bases in between. CDR3 residues: CASRFGGTGGELFF. CDR3 nucleotide sequence: TGCGCCAGCAGGTTTGGCGGGACGGGCGGGGAGCTGTTTTTT.

The rearrangement joins TRBV28 to TRBJ1-2; D uncertain. The V end lost 3 bases, the J end lost 0 bases, and 8 bases lay between the germline ends. The CDR3 contains 14 residues. Germline CDR1 and CDR2: MDHEN and SYDVKM. The CDR3 is CASSFGVTNYGYTF. In DNA, the CDR3 is TGTGCCAGCAGTTTTGGAGTTACTAACTATGGCTACACCTTC.

This clone was seen a single time. The chain is built from TRBV5-4 and TRBJ1-6, with 7 bases that match TRBD1. J lost 5 bases, V lost 2 bases, and 16 bases had no gene match. The CDR3 is 19 amino acids. Germline lookup yields CDR1 SGHNT and CDR2 YYREEE (reference sequence). In DNA, the CDR3 is TGTGCCAGCAGCTTATGGACAGGCATAGGCAACGGGCATAATTCACCCCTCCACTTT. This gives the protein CASSLWTGIGNGHNSPLHF.

The chain uses TRBV25-1 and TRBJ1-2; unclear D gene. CDR1 and CDR2 from the germline V gene are MGHDK and SYGVNS. V was cut by 5 bases and J by 8 bases, with 18 bases left in between. The CDR3 length is 14 residues. As DNA, the CDR3 is TGTGCCAGCAGTACCCCGGGGATGTTCTGGGGCTACACCTTC. This encodes CASSTPGMFWGYTF.

The gene calls are TRBV7-2 and TRBJ1-2, with 10 bases identical to TRBD1. CDR1 SGHTA and CDR2 FQGNSA come from the germline V gene. The length of the CDR3 is 14 residues. The trim removed 4 bases at V and 4 bases at J, leaving 3 bases unmatched. CDR3: CASSSTGGTYGYTF. The CDR3 coding sequence is TGTGCCAGCAGCTCGACAGGGGGCACCTATGGCTACACCTTC.

This rearrangement joins TRBV7-9 to TRBJ2-2; 7 positions match TRBD2. J was trimmed by 0 bases and V by 9 bases; bases with no gene match: 4. Per germline, CDR1 SEHNR and CDR2 FQNEAQ (reference sequence). This CDR3 region has 14 residues. The CDR3 spells CASRGEANTGELFF. The CDR3 DNA is TGTGCCAGTCGGGGGGAAGCGAACACCGGGGAGCTGTTTTTT.

The J gene is TRBJ2-7, the V gene TRBV6-5; no firm D call. The CDR3 is 13 amino acids. The V gene's germline CDR1 is MNHEY and CDR2 SVGAGI. Trimming shortened V by 0 bases and J by 5 bases, and 8 bases separated the two germline ends. CDR3 sequence reads: CASSYSRRHEQYF. DNA for the CDR3: TGTGCCAGCAGTTACTCGAGGCGACACGAGCAGTACTTC.

V gene TRBV9 combines with J gene TRBJ1-4; D unresolved. Germline V gene data show CDR1 as SGDLS and CDR2 as YYNGEE. Deletions cut 4 bases from V and 7 bases from J, with 14 bases between. The CDR3 covers 14 residues. CDR3 nucleotide sequence: TGTGCCAGCAGCCCCCATGAGGGTTTTGAAAAACTGTTTTTT. Translating gives CASSPHEGFEKLFF.

V and J are TRBV27 and TRBJ2-5, with D possibly TRBD2 on 5 matching bases. Germline V CDR1 and CDR2: MNHEY, SMNVEV (reference sequence). V lost 1 base, J lost 5 bases, and 11 bases lay in between. CDR3 length: 14 residues. The CDR3 coding sequence is TGTGCCAGCAGTTTATATGGGTCGGGGGAGACCCAGTACTTC. Translating gives CASSLYGSGETQYF.

This clone was found a few times. V and J are TRBV7-6 and TRBJ1-1; TRBD1 is a possible D gene (6 bases). Germline values: CDR1 SGHVS, CDR2 FNYEAQ. This CDR3 has 16 amino acids. V dropped 4 bases and J dropped 0 bases, with 15 bases sitting between them. In nucleotides, the CDR3 is TGTGCCAGCAGCTCACAATCCTACAGGGTGAACACTGAAGCTTTCTTT. Amino acids: CASSSQSYRVNTEAFF.

V and J are TRBV25-1 and TRBJ2-5; 7 bases match TRBD2. The CDR3 loop spans 16 amino acids. Per the germline V gene, CDR1 is MGHDK and CDR2 is SYGVNS. The V segment lost 3 bases and the J segment 5 bases; nucleotides outside the gene matches: 12. The CDR3 here is CASSEGRGGEGETQYF. DNA for the CDR3: TGTGCCAGCAGTGAGGGGCGGGGAGGGGAGGGGGAGACCCAGTACTTC.

This clone appeared a single time. V usage is TRBV28 and J usage is TRBJ1-5, with 8 bases fitting TRBD1. Unmatched junction bases numbered 3, after V lost 8 bases and J lost 3 bases. Germline values: CDR1 MDHEN, CDR2 SYDVKM. The CDR3 is 13 amino acids. DNA of the CDR3: TGTGCCAGCCGGACAGGGTTCAATCAGCCCCAGCATTTT. It encodes CASRTGFNQPQHF.

The rearrangement joins TRBV28 to TRBJ2-1; possible D gene TRBD2, 6 bases. The V gene lost 3 bases and the J gene lost 15 bases, with 12 bases spanning the gap. The CDR3 contains 11 residues. Germline V gives CDR1 MDHEN, CDR2 SYDVKM. CDR3 sequence reads: CASSLMSSVFF. In nucleotides, the CDR3 is TGTGCCAGCAGTTTGATGTCTAGCGTGTTCTTC. The complete variable domain, with remaining parts taken from reference TRBV28 and TRBJ2-1, reads DVKVTQSSRYLVKRTGEKVFLECVQDMDHENMFWYRQDPGLGLRLIYFSYDVKMKEKGDIPEGYSVSREKKERFSLILESASTNQTSMYLCASSLMSSVFFGPGTRLTVL.

This clone showed up just a few times. The chain joins TRBV11-2 to TRBJ2-2; TRBD1 is a possible D gene (5 bases). The CDR3 consists of 15 residues. CDR1 and CDR2 from the germline V gene are SGHAT and FQNNGV. Deletions cut 0 bases from V and 3 bases from J, with 8 bases between. The CDR3 DNA follows: TGTGCCAGCAGCTTAGAGGGGCCCCACACCGGGGAGCTGTTTTTT. Encoded protein: CASSLEGPHTGELFF.

The chain links TRBV6-1 to TRBJ2-1, with 7 bases that match TRBD1. CDR1 MNHNS and CDR2 SASEGT come from the germline V gene. The CDR3 extends over 13 amino acids. V lost 6 bases and J lost 4; bases outside the gene matches: 3. CDR3 amino acids: CASRTGSYNEQFF. CDR3 DNA: TGTGCCAGCAGGACAGGGTCTTACAATGAGCAGTTCTTC.

V usage is TRBV7-4 and J usage is TRBJ2-7, with D possibly matching TRBD1 (6 bases). The CDR3 has 18 amino acids. V shed 1 base and J shed 2 bases, with 21 bases lying between them. In germline, CDR1 is SGHVT, CDR2 SQSDAQ. The CDR3 sequence: CASSLEGITGKSAYEQYF. For the CDR3, the DNA is TGTGCCAGCAGCTTAGAGGGGATTACAGGGAAAAGCGCCTACGAGCAGTACTTC.

The chain is built from TRBV10-3 and TRBJ2-1; no clear D gene. The CDR3 covers 13 residues. Germline V gives CDR1 ENHRY, CDR2 SYGVKD. The germline V and J ends were trimmed by 4 bases and 5 bases, with 9 bases remaining between them. The CDR3 loop is CAISGTENNEQFF. The CDR3 DNA sequence: TGTGCCATCAGTGGTACTGAAAACAATGAGCAGTTCTTC.

The chain combines TRBV29-1 with TRBJ2-3; 10 bases are a match to TRBD2. This CDR3 is built from 15 residues. V shed 7 bases and J 6 bases; nucleotides not matched to a gene: 13. In germline, CDR1 is SQVTM, CDR2 ANQGSEA. DNA of the CDR3: TGCAGCGCCCGAAGAGCGGGGGGGCCTGGGGATACGCAGTATTTT. Its protein product is CSARRAGGPGDTQYF.